This TCR beta chain derives from a study of T cell clusters in autoimmune cytopenias. Study outcomes and limitations: No cluster-lack signature appeared between secondary cytopenia and chronic lymphocytic leukemia patients, apparently due to lymphoma masking. No experiment has yet validated the function of the T cell clusters defined in silico. Exclusive TRB clusters were 2.5 to 3.5-fold more numerous in healthy donors than in active autoimmune hepatitis.

Roughly 38,000 genome equivalents of blood DNA were amplified for TRB. This clonotype is labeled medium-sized based on frequency. The target antigen is unknown. The CDR3 sequence is 15 residues long. Germline V gene sequence: CDR1 SQVTM, CDR2 ANQGSEA. Multiplex touch-down PCR amplified TRB using TRB-A and TRB-B pools in one tube. TCRdb re-called the multiplex PCR reads; every CDR3 protein appears as one record, without DNA. The sample table sets out 2,000 or so distinct CDR3 sequences. This clonotype was obtained from a human donor with an autoimmune cytopenia or autoimmune hepatitis (not recorded which). Sequenced material: peripheral blood. V gene TRBV29-1 combines with J gene TRBJ2-2; TCRdb reports TRBD1, a call that lacks DNA to check it against. The CDR3 sequence is CSVKKGQSNTGELFF.